Sequencing of this T cell receptor (beta chain) was carried out in a study of patients and donors after allogeneic stem cell transplantation (TCRdb year 2020). Libraries were prepared through RT-PCR. The data were produced on a NextSeq 550. The public reads were reprocessed in TCRdb via fastp at Q25 and MiXCR, keeping in-frame beta chains. CDR3 protein sequences are deduplicated, and each keeps its most common genes and DNA. The sample table shows 20,000 or so distinct CDR3 sequences, and 4.5% to 5.5% are seen once. The top ten hold 40% of the sample. The sample holds many counts of this clonotype. Its antigen is currently not known. No qualities accompany the bases; no much larger clone lies one base away. The receptor comes from a human donor who was either an allogeneic HSCT recipient or a stem cell or donor lymphocyte infusion donor (not recorded which). It is not recorded whose cells these are; they may come from a transplant donor. Sequenced input: blood, either unsorted or a sorted T cell fraction (not recorded which).

Here is the DNA: TGCGCCAGCAGCCAAGCCCCTAGCGTTGAATACGAGCAGTACTTC. Translated, it reads CASSQAPSVEYEQYF. The receptor chain draws on TRBV4-1 and TRBJ2-7; TRBD2 is possibly the D segment (6 matching bases). V and J are truncated by 1 base and 4 bases respectively, leaving an intervening sequence of 14 bases. The CDR3, from cysteine to phenylalanine, totals 15 residues. Only CDR3 DNA is held: 45 bases, read in frame from base 1. Looking up the germline V gene yields CDR1 MGHRA and CDR2 YSYEKL.